This TCR beta chain stems from a study of T cells in Graves' hyperthyroidism and ophthalmopathy. Researchers took RNA transcripts and amplified the TCR beta CDR3 regions from them. First-round RT-PCR of the TCR CDR3 relied on the HTBI primer set. Each CDR3 protein is one row after TCRdb ran MiXCR on the multiplex PCR reads. The sample contains approximately 520,000 distinct CDR3 sequences, approximately 25% of which appear only once. The table lists this clonotype with many counts. Orbital computed tomography and thyroid ultrasound, together with serum TRAb and thyroxine and clinical symptoms, were used for diagnoses. The sample consisted of blood. The TCR comes from a woman aged 25 to 39 with Graves' ophthalmopathy.

CDR3 sequence (DNA): TGTGCCAGCAGTTACACTAAGATGAACACTGAAGCTTTCTTT. This codes for CASSYTKMNTEAFF. The chain is built from TRBV6-5 and TRBJ1-1; D not resolved. There are 14 residues in the CDR3. V lost 2 bases and J 0 bases, leaving 7 bases between the germline ends. In germline, CDR1 is MNHEY, CDR2 SVGAGI.